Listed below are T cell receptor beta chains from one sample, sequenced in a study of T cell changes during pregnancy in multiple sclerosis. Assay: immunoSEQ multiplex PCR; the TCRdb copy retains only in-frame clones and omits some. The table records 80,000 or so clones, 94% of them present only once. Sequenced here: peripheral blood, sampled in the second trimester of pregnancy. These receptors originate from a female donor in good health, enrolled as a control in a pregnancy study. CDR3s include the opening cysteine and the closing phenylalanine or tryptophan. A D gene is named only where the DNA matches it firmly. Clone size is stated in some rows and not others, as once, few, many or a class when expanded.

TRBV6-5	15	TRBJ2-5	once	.	CASSYSAGRGETQYF	TGTGCCAGCAGTTACTCAGCAGGGAGGGGGGAGACCCAGTACTTC
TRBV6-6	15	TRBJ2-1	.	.	CASSYPQASEGEQFF	TGTGCCAGCAGTTACCCCCAAGCTAGCGAAGGAGAGCAGTTCTTC
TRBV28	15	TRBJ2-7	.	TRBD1	CASSTRTGGWYEQYF	TGTGCCAGCAGTACGCGGACAGGGGGCTGGTACGAGCAGTACTTC
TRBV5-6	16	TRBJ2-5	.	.	CASSLVLALVQETQYF	TGTGCCAGCAGCTTGGTACTAGCCCTCGTCCAGGAGACCCAGTACTTC
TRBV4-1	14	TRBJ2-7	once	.	CASSALADTYEQYF	TGCGCCAGCAGCGCCCTGGCGGACACCTACGAGCAGTACTTC
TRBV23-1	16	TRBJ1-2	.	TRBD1	CASRLRDRGWNYGYTF	TGCGCCAGCAGACTACGGGACAGGGGATGGAACTATGGCTACACCTTC
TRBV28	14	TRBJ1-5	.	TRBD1	CASSQTGSDQPQHF	TGTGCCAGCAGTCAGACAGGGTCGGATCAGCCCCAGCATTTT
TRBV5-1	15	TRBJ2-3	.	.	CASSTQTLSTDTQYF	TGCGCCAGCAGCACGCAGACACTTAGCACAGATACGCAGTATTTT
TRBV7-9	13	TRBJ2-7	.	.	CASSASGAYEQYF	TGTGCCAGCAGCGCCTCAGGGGCCTACGAGCAGTACTTC
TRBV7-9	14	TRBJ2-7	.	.	CASSLTGSPGEQYF	TGTGCCAGCAGCCTAACAGGGTCCCCCGGCGAGCAGTACTTC
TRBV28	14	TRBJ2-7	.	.	CASSLERGSYEQYF	TGTGCCAGCAGTTTAGAACGGGGATCCTACGAGCAGTACTTC
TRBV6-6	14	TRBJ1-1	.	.	CASGGGGGNTEAFF	TGTGCCAGCGGCGGCGGGGGTGGGAACACTGAAGCTTTCTTT
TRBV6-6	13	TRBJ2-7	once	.	CASSYLAGYEQYF	TGTGCCAGCAGTTACCTCGCGGGTTACGAGCAGTACTTC
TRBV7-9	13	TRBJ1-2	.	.	CASGGLTDYGYTF	TGTGCCAGCGGGGGACTGACAGACTATGGCTACACCTTC
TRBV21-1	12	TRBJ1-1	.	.	CASSKKRAEAFF	TGTGCCAGCAGCAAAAAGAGGGCTGAAGCTTTCTTT
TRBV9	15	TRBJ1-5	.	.	CASSVETGPNQPQHF	TGTGCCAGCAGCGTAGAGACAGGTCCCAATCAGCCCCAGCATTTT
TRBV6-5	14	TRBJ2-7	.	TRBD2	CASSQGLAIYEQYF	TGTGCCAGCAGTCAGGGACTAGCGATCTACGAGCAGTACTTC
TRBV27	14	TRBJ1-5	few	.	CASSRYGVFQPQHF	TGTGCCAGCAGTCGATACGGGGTGTTTCAGCCCCAGCATTTT
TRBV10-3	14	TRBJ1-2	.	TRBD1	CAISDYGQGLKDTF	TGTGCCATCAGTGACTACGGACAGGGGCTTAAGGACACCTTC
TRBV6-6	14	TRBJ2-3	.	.	CASSYGQNTDTQYF	TGTGCCAGCAGTTATGGGCAGAACACAGATACGCAGTATTTT
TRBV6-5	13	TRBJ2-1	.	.	CARPFGGVNEQFF	TGTGCCAGGCCCTTCGGGGGAGTCAATGAGCAGTTCTTC
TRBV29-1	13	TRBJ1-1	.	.	CSVQPGVITEAFF	TGCAGCGTTCAACCAGGGGTGATCACTGAAGCTTTCTTT
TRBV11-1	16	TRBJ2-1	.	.	CASSLAAGSSYNEQFF	TGTGCCAGCAGCTTAGCGGCAGGAAGCTCCTACAATGAGCAGTTCTTC
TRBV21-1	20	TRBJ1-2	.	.	CASTLMEDRGPHKTPYGYTF	TGTGCCAGCACCTTAATGGAAGACAGGGGACCCCATAAAACCCCCTATGGCTACACCTTC
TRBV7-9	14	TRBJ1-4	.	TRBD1	CASSQDRGNEKLFF	TGTGCCAGCAGCCAGGACAGGGGAAATGAAAAACTGTTTTTT
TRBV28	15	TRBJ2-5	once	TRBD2	CASSPGLAGVETQYF	TGTGCCAGCAGCCCCGGACTAGCGGGAGTAGAGACCCAGTACTTC
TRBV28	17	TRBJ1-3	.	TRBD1	CASSSGTGKSGGNTIYF	TGTGCCAGCAGTTCCGGGACAGGGAAATCGGGTGGAAACACCATATATTTT
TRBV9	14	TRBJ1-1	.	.	CASSVGLANTEAFF	TGTGCCAGCAGCGTAGGGCTGGCGAACACTGAAGCTTTCTTT
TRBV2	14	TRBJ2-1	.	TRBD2	CASRTSGDNNEQFF	TGTGCCAGCAGGACTAGCGGAGACAACAATGAGCAGTTCTTC
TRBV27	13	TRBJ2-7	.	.	CASSLTLSYEQYF	TGTGCCAGCAGCCTGACACTCTCCTACGAGCAGTACTTC
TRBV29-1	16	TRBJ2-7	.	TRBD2	CSARTSGRESSYEQYF	TGCAGCGCACGGACTAGCGGGAGGGAAAGCTCCTACGAGCAGTACTTC
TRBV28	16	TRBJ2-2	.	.	CASKTASNSNTGELFF	TGTGCCAGCAAGACGGCTAGCAATTCGAACACCGGGGAGCTGTTTTTT
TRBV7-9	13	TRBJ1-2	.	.	CASSPYREIGYTF	TGTGCCAGCAGCCCATACAGGGAGATTGGCTACACCTTC
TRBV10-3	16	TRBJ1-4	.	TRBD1	CAISESRGDRAEKLFF	TGTGCCATCAGTGAGTCTCGGGGGGACAGGGCCGAAAAACTGTTTTTT
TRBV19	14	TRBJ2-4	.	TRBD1	CASSARQGRNIQYF	TGTGCCAGTAGTGCTCGACAGGGGAGAAACATTCAGTACTTC
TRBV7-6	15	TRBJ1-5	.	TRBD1	CASSPGTALNQPQHF	TGTGCCAGCAGCCCCGGGACAGCCCTCAATCAGCCCCAGCATTTT
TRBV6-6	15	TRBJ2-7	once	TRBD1	CASSSPDRGDYEQYF	TGTGCCAGCAGTTCCCCGGACAGGGGAGACTACGAGCAGTACTTC
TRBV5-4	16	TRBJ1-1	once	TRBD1	CASSPRDRGRSTEAFF	TGTGCCAGCAGCCCCCGGGACAGGGGAAGAAGCACTGAAGCTTTCTTT
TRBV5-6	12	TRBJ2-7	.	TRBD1	CATEGADNEQYF	TGTGCCACAGAGGGGGCAGACAACGAGCAGTACTTC
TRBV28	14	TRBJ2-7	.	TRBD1	CASSSDRGIVEQYF	TGTGCCAGCAGTTCGGACAGGGGGATAGTCGAGCAGTACTTC
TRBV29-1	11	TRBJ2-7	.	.	CSAGRAWEQYF	TGCAGCGCGGGTCGAGCTTGGGAGCAGTACTTC
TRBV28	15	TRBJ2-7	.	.	CASSRRFEVLYEQYF	TGTGCCAGCTCCCGCCGTTTTGAGGTTTTATACGAGCAGTACTTC
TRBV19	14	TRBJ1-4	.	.	CASSMGGTNEKLFF	TGTGCCAGTAGTATGGGGGGAACTAATGAAAAACTGTTTTTT
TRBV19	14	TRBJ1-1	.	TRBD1	CASSGRGRVTEAFF	TGTGCCAGTAGTGGCAGGGGGCGGGTGACTGAAGCTTTCTTT
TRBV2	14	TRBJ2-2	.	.	CASSSGTKPGELFF	TGTGCCAGCAGCTCCGGGACAAAACCCGGGGAGCTGTTTTTT
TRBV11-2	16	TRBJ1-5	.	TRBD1	CASSLDDGTGNQPQHF	TGTGCCAGCAGCTTAGATGACGGGACAGGGAATCAGCCCCAGCATTTT
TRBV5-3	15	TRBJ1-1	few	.	CARSLARTSNTEAFF	TGTGCCAGAAGCTTGGCCCGGACATCGAACACTGAAGCTTTCTTT
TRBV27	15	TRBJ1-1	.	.	CASSLETQGNTEAFF	TGTGCCAGCAGTTTAGAGACACAGGGAAACACTGAAGCTTTCTTT
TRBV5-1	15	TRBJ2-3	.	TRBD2	CASSLSLAGTDTQYF	TGCGCCAGCAGCTTGTCCCTAGCGGGCACAGATACGCAGTATTTT
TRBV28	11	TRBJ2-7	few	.	CASSFGYEQYF	TGTGCCAGCAGTTTCGGGTACGAGCAGTACTTC
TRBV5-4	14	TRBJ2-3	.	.	CASSLGGGTDTQYF	TGTGCCAGCAGCTTAGGGGGGGGCACAGATACGCAGTATTTT
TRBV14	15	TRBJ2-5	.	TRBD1	CASSRARGLGETQYF	TGTGCCAGCAGCCGGGCTAGGGGGCTCGGAGAGACCCAGTACTTC
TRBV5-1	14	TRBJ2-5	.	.	CASSLAGQGETQYF	TGCGCCAGCAGCTTGGCAGGGCAAGGCGAGACCCAGTACTTC
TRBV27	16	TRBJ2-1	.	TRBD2	CASKGTSGRKGYEQFF	TGTGCCAGCAAAGGGACTAGCGGGAGAAAGGGATATGAGCAGTTCTTC
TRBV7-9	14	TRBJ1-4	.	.	CASSHGQVNEKLFF	TGTGCCAGCAGCCATGGCCAGGTTAATGAAAAACTGTTTTTT
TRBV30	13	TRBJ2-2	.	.	CAWSVRYTGELFF	TGTGCCTGGAGCGTCAGGTACACCGGGGAGCTGTTTTTT
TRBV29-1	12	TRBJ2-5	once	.	CSGTEGAETQYF	TGCAGCGGGACAGAGGGAGCTGAGACCCAGTACTTC